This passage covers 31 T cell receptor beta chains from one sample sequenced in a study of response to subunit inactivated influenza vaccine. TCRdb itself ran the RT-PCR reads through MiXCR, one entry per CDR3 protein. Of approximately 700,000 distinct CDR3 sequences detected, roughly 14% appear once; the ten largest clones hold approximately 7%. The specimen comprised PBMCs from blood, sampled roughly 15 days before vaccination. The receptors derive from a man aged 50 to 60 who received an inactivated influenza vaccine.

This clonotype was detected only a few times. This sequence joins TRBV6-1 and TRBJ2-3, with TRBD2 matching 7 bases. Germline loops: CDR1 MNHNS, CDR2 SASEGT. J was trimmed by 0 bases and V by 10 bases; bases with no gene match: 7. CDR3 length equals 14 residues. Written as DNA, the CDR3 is TGTGCCACAACTAGCGTGGAAAGCACAGATACGCAGTATTTT. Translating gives CATTSVESTDTQYF.

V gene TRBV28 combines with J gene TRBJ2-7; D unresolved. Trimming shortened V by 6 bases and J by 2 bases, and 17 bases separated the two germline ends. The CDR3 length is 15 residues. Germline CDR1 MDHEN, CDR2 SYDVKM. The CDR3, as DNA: TGTGCCAGCAGGACTCGGACGGCGCCCGCCTACGAGCAGTACTTC. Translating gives CASRTRTAPAYEQYF.

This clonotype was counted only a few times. The CDR3 coding sequence is TGCAGTGCTAGAGATGCGGGACTAGCGGGAAGGTGGGGTCCAGGGGGTGAGCAGTTCTTC. It is translated as CSARDAGLAGRWGPGGEQFF. This sequence joins TRBV20-1 and TRBJ2-1; 13 bases line up with TRBD2. The germline V gene has CDR1 DFQATT and CDR2 SNEGSKA (reference sequence). Trimming took 0 bases from V and 9 from J; bases not matched to a gene: 20. This CDR3 is built from 20 residues.

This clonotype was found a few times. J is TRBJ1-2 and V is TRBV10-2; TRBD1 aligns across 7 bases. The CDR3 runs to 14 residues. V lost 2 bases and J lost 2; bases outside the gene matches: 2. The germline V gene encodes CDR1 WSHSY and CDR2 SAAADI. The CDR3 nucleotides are TGCGCCAGCAGTGAGGGCAGGGGGAACTATGGCTACACCTTC. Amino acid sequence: CASSEGRGNYGYTF.

This CDR3 is CASSFVGSRTNEQFF. CDR3 DNA sequence: TGTGCCAGCAGCTTTGTTGGTTCCAGGACCAATGAGCAGTTCTTC. The chain links TRBV7-9 to TRBJ2-1; D gene unclear. Germline CDR1 reads SEHNR; CDR2 reads FQNEAQ (reference sequence). CDR3 size: 15 residues. Trimming left V 3 bases short and J 6 bases short, with 15 bases between.

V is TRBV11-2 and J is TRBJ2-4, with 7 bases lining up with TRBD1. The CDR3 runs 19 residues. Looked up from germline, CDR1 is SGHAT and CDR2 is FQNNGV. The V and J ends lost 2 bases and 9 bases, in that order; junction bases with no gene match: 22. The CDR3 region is CASSLPQGPTGTRAGIQYF. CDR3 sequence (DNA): TGTGCCAGCAGCTTACCACAGGGGCCGACAGGGACCCGGGCAGGCATTCAGTACTTC.

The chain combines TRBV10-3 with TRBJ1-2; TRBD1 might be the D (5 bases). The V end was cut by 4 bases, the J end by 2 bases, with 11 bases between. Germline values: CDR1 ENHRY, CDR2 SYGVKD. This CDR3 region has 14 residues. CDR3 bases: TGTGCCATCAGTGCAGGGTTTGGGAACTATGGCTACACCTTC. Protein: CAISAGFGNYGYTF.

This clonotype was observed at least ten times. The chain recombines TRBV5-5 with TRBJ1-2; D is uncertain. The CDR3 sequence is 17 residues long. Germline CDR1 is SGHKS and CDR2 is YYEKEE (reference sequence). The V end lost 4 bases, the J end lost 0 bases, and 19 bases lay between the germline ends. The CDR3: CASSPGAAIPANYGYTF. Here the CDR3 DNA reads TGTGCCAGCAGCCCAGGAGCAGCTATCCCAGCTAACTATGGCTACACCTTC.

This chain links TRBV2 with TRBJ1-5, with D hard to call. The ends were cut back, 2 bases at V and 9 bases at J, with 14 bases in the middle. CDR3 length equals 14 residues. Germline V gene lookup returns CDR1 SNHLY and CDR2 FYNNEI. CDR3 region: CASSELGRPRPQHF. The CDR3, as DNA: TGTGCCAGCAGTGAATTGGGCCGGCCCAGGCCCCAGCATTTT. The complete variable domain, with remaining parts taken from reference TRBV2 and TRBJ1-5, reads EPEVTQTPSHQVTQMGQEVILRCVPISNHLYFYWYRQILGQKVEFLVSFYNNEISEKSEIFDDQFSVERPDGSNFTLKIRSTKLEDSAMYFCASSELGRPRPQHFGDGTRLSIL.

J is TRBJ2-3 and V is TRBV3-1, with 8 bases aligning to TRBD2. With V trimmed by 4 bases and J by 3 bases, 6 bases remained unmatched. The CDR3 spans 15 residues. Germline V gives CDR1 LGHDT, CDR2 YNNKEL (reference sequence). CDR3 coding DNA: TGTGCCAGCAGCCTCCAGCGGGAGAGGACAGATACGCAGTATTTT. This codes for CASSLQRERTDTQYF.

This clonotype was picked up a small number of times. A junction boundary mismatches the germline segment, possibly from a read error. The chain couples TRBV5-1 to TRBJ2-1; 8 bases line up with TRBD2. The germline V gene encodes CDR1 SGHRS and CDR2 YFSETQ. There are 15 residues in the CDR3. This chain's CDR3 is CTSSLQAGAYNEQFF. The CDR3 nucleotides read TGTACCAGCAGCTTGCAAGCGGGAGCCTACAATGAGCAGTTCTTC.

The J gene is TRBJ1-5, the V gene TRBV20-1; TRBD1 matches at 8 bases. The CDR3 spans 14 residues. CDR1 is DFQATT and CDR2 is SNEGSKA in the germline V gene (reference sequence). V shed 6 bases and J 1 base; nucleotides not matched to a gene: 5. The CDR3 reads CSAWTGISNQPQHF. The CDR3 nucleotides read TGCAGTGCCTGGACAGGGATAAGCAATCAGCCCCAGCATTTT.

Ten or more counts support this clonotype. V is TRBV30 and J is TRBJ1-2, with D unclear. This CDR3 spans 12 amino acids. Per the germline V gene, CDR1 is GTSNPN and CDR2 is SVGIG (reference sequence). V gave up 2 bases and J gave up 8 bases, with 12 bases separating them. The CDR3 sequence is CAWSFQTGGYTF. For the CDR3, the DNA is TGTGCCTGGAGTTTCCAAACGGGGGGCTACACCTTC.

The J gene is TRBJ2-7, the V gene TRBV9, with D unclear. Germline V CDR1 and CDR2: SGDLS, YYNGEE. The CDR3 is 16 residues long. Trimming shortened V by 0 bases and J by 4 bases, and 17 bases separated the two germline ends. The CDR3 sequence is CASSVGQDTVGYEQYF. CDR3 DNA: TGTGCCAGCAGCGTAGGGCAGGATACCGTAGGGTACGAGCAGTACTTC.

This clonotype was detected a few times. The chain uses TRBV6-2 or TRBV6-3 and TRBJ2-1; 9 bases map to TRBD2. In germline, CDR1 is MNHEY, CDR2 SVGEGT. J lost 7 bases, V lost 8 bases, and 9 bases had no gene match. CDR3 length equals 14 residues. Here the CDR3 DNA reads TGTGCCAGCTCGCGCGGGGGGGCCTCTAATGAGCAGTTCTTC. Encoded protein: CASSRGGASNEQFF.

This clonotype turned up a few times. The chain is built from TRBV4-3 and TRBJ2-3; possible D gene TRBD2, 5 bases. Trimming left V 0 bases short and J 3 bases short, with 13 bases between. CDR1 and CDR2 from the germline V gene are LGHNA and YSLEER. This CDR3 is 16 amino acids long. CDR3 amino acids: CASSQEWRTGTDTQYF. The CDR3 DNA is TGCGCCAGCAGCCAAGAGTGGCGTACGGGGACAGATACGCAGTATTTT.

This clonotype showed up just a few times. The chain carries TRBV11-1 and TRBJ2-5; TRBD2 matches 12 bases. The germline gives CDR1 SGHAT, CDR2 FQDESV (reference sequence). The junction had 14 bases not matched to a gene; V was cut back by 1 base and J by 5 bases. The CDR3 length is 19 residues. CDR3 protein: CASSLGPLSTSGRRETQYF. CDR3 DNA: TGTGCCAGCAGCTTAGGGCCCCTGTCGACTAGCGGGAGAAGGGAGACCCAGTACTTC.

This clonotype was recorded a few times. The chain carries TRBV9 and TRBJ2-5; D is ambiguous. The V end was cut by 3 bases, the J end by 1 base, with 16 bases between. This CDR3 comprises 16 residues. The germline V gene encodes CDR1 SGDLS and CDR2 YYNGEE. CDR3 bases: TGTGCCAGCAGCGCGAGAGTAGGAACCGCCCAAGAGACCCAGTACTTC. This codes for CASSARVGTAQETQYF.

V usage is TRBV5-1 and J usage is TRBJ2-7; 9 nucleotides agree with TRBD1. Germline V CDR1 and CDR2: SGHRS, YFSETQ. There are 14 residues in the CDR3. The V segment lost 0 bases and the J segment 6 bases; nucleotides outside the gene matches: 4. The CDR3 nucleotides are TGCGCCAGCAGCTTGGTTGGGACAGGGCGCGAGCAGTACTTC. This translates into CASSLVGTGREQYF.

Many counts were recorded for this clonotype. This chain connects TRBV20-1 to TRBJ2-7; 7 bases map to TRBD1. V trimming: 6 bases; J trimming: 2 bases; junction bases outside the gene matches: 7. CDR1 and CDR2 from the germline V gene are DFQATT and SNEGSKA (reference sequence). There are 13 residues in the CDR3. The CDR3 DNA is TGCAGTGCCCAGGGACAGTTGACCTACGAGCAGTACTTC. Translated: CSAQGQLTYEQYF.

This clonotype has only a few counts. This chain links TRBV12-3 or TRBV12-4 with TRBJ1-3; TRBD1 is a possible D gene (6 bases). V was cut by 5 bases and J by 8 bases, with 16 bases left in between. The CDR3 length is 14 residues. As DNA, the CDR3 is TGTGCCAGCAGTCCCCTGACAGGCCTGGACACCATATATTTT. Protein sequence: CASSPLTGLDTIYF.

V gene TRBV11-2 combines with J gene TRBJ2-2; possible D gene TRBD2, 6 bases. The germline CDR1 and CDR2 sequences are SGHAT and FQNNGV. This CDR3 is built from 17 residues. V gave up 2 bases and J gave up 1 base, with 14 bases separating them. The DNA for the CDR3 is TGTGCCAGCAGCTTATCCAGGTCGGGAGAGAACACCGGGGAGCTGTTTTTT. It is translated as CASSLSRSGENTGELFF.

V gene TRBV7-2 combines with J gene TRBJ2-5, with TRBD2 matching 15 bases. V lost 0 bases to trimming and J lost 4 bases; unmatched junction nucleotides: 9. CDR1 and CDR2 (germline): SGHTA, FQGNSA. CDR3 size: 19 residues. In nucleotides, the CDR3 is TGTGCCAGCAGCTTAGCCCCGGGACTAGCGGGGGGACTCAGAGAGACCCAGTACTTC. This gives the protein CASSLAPGLAGGLRETQYF.

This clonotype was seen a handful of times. CDR3 in amino acids: CASSWGVVAYHGELFF. CDR3 sequence (DNA): TGTGCCAGCAGCTGGGGGGTTGTTGCGTATCACGGGGAGCTGTTTTTT. J is TRBJ2-2 and V is TRBV12-3 or TRBV12-4; D is possibly TRBD2 (6 bases). The CDR3 has 16 amino acids. Trimming took 6 bases from V and 7 from J, leaving 21 bases between them.

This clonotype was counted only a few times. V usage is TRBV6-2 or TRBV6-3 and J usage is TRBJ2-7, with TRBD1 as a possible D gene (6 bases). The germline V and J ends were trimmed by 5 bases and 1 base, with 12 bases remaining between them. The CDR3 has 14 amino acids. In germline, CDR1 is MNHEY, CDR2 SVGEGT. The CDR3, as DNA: TGTGCCAGCAGTACCCTACAGGGATCCTACGAGCAGTACTTC. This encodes CASSTLQGSYEQYF.

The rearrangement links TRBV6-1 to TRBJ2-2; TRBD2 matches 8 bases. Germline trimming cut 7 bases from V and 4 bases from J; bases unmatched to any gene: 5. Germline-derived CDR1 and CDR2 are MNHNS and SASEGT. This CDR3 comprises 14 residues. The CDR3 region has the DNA TGTGCCAGCACCACGGGGGGGGGCACCGGGGAGCTGTTTTTT. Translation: CASTTGGGTGELFF.

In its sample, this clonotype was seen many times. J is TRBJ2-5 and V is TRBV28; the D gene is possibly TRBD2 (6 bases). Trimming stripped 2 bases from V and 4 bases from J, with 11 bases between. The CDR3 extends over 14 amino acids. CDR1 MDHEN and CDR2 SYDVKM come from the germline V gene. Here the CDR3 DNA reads TGTGCCAGCAGTTTAGCGGGGAGGCCAGAGACCCAGTACTTC. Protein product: CASSLAGRPETQYF.

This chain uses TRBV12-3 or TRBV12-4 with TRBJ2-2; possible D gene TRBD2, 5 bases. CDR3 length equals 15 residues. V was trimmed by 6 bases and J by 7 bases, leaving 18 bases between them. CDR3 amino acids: CASRTRASRVGELFF. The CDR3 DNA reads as TGTGCCAGCAGGACCCGGGCTAGCCGGGTCGGGGAGCTGTTTTTT.

Written as DNA, the CDR3 is TGTGCCAGCAGTTACCGGAGCGGGAGGGCAGGGGAGACCCAGTACTTC. This translates into CASSYRSGRAGETQYF. V usage is TRBV6-5 and J usage is TRBJ2-5, with 10 nucleotides matching TRBD2. V gave up 2 bases and J gave up 5 bases; unmatched junction bases: 8. The CDR3 extends over 16 amino acids. The V gene's germline CDR1 is MNHEY and CDR2 SVGAGI.

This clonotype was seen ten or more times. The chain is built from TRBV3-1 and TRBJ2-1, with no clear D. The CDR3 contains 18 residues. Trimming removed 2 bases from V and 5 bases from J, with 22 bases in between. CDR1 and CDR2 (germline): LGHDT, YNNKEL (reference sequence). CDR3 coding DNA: TGTGCCAGCAGCCAATTCTCCGCTGGAGTATTAGGGCACAATGAGCAGTTCTTC. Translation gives CASSQFSAGVLGHNEQFF.

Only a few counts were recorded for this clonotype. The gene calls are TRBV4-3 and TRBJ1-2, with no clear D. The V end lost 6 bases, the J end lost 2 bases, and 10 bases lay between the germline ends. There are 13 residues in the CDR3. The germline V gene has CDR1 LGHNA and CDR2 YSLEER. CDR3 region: CASRSLGNYGYTF. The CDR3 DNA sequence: TGCGCCAGCAGATCTTTGGGGAACTATGGCTACACCTTC.